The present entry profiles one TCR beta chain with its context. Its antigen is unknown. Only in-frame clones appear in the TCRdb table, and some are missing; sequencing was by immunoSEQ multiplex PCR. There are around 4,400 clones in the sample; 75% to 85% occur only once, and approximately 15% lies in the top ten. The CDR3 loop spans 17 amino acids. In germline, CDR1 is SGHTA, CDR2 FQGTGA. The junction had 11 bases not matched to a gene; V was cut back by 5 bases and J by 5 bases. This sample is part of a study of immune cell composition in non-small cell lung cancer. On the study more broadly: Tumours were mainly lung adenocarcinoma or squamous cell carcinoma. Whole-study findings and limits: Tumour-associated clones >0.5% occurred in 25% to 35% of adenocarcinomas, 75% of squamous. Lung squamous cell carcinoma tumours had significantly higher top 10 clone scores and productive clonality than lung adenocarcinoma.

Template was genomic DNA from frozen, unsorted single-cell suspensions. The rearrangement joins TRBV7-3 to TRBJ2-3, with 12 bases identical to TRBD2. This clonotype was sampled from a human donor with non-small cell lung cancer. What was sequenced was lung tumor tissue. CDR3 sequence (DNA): TGTGCCAGCAGCCCCCCGGCTAGCGGGGGGGCCGGAGATACGCAGTATTTT. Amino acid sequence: CASSPPASGGAGDTQYF.